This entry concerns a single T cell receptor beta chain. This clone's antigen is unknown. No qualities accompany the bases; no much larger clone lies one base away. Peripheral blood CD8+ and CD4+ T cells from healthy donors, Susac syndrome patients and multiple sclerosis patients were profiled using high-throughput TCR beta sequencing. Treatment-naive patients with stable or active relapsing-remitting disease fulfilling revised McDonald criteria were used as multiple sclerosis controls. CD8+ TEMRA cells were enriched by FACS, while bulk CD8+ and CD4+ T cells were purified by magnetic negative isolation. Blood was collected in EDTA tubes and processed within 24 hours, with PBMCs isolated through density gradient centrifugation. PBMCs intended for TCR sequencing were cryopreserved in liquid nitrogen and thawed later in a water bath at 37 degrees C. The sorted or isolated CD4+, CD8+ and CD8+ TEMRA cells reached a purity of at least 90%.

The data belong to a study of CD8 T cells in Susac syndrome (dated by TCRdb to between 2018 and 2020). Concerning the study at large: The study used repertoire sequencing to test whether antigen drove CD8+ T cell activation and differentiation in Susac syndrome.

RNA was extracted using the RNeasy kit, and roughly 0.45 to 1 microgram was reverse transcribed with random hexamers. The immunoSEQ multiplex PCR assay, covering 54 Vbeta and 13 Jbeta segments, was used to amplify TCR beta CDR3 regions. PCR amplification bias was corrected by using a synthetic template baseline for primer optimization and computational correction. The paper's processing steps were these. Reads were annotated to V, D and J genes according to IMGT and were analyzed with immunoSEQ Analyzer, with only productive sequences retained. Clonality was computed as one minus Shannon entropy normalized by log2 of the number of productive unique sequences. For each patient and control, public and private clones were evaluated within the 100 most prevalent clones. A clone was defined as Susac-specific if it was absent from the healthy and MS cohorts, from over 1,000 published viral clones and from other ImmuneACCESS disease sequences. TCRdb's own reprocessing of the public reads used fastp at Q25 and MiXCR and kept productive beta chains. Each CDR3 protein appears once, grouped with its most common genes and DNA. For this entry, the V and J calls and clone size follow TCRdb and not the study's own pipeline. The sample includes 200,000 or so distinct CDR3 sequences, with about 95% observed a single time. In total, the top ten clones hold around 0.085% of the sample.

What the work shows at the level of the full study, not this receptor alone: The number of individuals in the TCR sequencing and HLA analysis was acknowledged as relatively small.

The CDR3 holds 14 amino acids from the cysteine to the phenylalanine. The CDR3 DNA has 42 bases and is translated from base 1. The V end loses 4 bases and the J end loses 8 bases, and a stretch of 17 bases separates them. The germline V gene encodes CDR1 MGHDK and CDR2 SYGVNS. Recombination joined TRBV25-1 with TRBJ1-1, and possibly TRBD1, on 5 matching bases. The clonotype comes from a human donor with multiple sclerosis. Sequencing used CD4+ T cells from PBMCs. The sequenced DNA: TGTGCCAGCAGTGCTTCCGAACGCCGGACAGAAGCTTTCTTT. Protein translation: CASSASERRTEAFF.